These 9 T cell receptor beta chains were sequenced from one sample in a study of CXCR3-negative and CXCR3-positive naive CD8 T cells (dated by TCRdb to between 2017 and 2020). The sequencer listed for this sample is NextSeq 550. The Human TCR Profiling Kit (MiLaboratory) was used to make UMI-labeled 5' RACE TRB cDNA libraries. Reads reprocessed by TCRdb are summarized as one entry per CDR3 protein sequence, and DNA is absent. For this sample, the table gives 30,000 to 40,000 distinct CDR3 sequences. Roughly 14% of the sample comes from the top ten. The specimen was memory CD8+ T cells from blood. This specimen's cell subset or site label, interpreted: conventional CD8+ memory T cells (TMEM), sorted as controls. The receptors shown here come from a human donor in good health. Some clones in this sample may be carry-over from other donors' samples.

The CDR3 loop is CASSFRQGASTGELFF. The chain employs TRBV7-9 and TRBJ2-2; TCRdb's D call of TRBD1 is untestable without DNA. The CDR3 covers 16 residues. Germline CDR1 is SEHNR and CDR2 is FQNEAQ (reference sequence). Based on the CDR3 plus reference TRBV7-9 and TRBJ2-2, the full variable domain is DTGVSQNPRHKITKRGQNVTFRCDPISEHNRLYWYRQTLGQGPEFLTYFQNEAQLEKSRLLSDRFSAERPKGSFSTLEIQRTEQGDSAMYLCASSFRQGASTGELFFGEGSRLTVL.

The CDR3 here is CSARQGGEKLFF. The chain joins TRBV29-1 to TRBJ1-4; TCRdb lists TRBD1, though no DNA is available to test this call. The CDR3 is 12 amino acids. Looked up from germline, CDR1 is SQVTM and CDR2 is ANQGSEA.

This chain joins TRBV2 and TRBJ2-7; TCRdb lists TRBD2, though no DNA is available to test this call. Germline values: CDR1 SNHLY, CDR2 FYNNEI. There are 14 residues in the CDR3. The CDR3 spells CATRTSGGSYEQYF.

The rearrangement joins TRBV5-5 to TRBJ2-7; no DNA is available, so the TRBD1 call from TCRdb remains unchecked. The CDR3 has 14 amino acids. CDR1 is SGHKS, CDR2 YYEKEE, per germline (reference sequence). The CDR3 sequence: CASSLETGWDEQYF.

The chain carries TRBV29-1 and TRBJ2-7. Germline V gene lookup returns CDR1 SQVTM and CDR2 ANQGSEA. The CDR3 contains 12 residues. CDR3 loop: CSVEEGVYEQYF.

V gene TRBV28 combines with J gene TRBJ1-1. The germline gives CDR1 MDHEN, CDR2 SYDVKM. CDR3 length equals 11 residues. CDR3 sequence reads: CASSLPRMAFF.

The rearrangement uses TRBV11-1 and TRBJ2-3. CDR1 SGHAT and CDR2 FQDESV come from the germline V gene (reference sequence). The CDR3 is made up of 16 amino acids. CDR3 sequence: CASSLGNSPSTDTQYF.

This sequence joins TRBV29-1 and TRBJ2-7; TCRdb calls TRBD1, which cannot be checked without DNA. This CDR3 spans 13 amino acids. Per germline, CDR1 SQVTM and CDR2 ANQGSEA. CDR3 sequence reads: CSVEGGHSYEQYF.

J is TRBJ1-1 and V is TRBV5-6. CDR1 is SGHDT and CDR2 is YYEEEE in the germline V gene. CDR3 size: 12 residues. CDR3 loop: CASSWKVAEAFF.